Presented here are 5 T cell receptor beta chains from one specimen sequenced in a study of T cell repertoires in cytomegalovirus infection. Via MiXCR, TCRdb re-called the reads, giving one row per CDR3 protein. The table records 250,000 to 300,000 distinct CDR3 sequences, roughly 13% of them present only once. Sequences were obtained from PBMCs. All receptors derive from a human donor in good health (CMV status not recorded). Some clones in this sample may be carry-over from other donors' samples.

There are a few counts of this clonotype. The chain couples TRBV7-2 to TRBJ2-5, with D possibly matching TRBD2 (5 bases). The germline V gene encodes CDR1 SGHTA and CDR2 FQGNSA. Trimming took off 6 bases at V and 4 bases at J, with 12 bases between the two ends. There are 13 residues in the CDR3. The CDR3 here is CASREGGRETQYF. The CDR3 bases are TGTGCCAGCAGAGAGGGTGGTCGAGAGACCCAGTACTTC.

This clonotype was seen ten or more times. The CDR3 region is CASSLEFFGYEQYF. CDR3 DNA sequence: TGTGCCAGCAGCTTAGAGTTCTTCGGGTACGAGCAGTACTTC. The chain has TRBV7-2 and TRBJ2-7; no clear D. The germline CDR1 and CDR2 sequences are SGHTA and FQGNSA. This CDR3 spans 14 amino acids. The ends were cut back, 1 base at V and 4 bases at J, with 11 bases in the middle.

This clonotype was found a few times. The rearrangement links TRBV6-5 to TRBJ1-2, with 9 bases that match TRBD1. V dropped 6 bases and J dropped 4; count of bases not matched to a gene: 0. Per germline, CDR1 MNHEY and CDR2 SVGAGI. The CDR3 consists of 12 residues. CDR3 protein: CASRDRGYGYTF. For the CDR3, the DNA is TGTGCCAGCAGGGACAGGGGCTATGGCTACACCTTC.

This clonotype showed up many times. The chain links TRBV7-2 to TRBJ1-5, with 11 bases matching TRBD1. V lost 4 bases, J lost 7 bases, and 3 bases stayed unmatched. Germline lookup yields CDR1 SGHTA and CDR2 FQGNSA. The CDR3 is made up of 14 amino acids. The CDR3 bases are TGTGCCAGCAGCTCGGACAGGGGGCAACAGCCCCAGCATTTT. It is translated as CASSSDRGQQPQHF.

At least ten counts were recorded for this clonotype. This chain connects TRBV6-2 or TRBV6-3 to TRBJ2-3; D unresolved. Trimming cost V 5 bases and J 6 bases, with 9 bases left between them. This CDR3 contains 12 residues. Germline V gene data show CDR1 as MNHEY and CDR2 as SVGEGT. CDR3 in DNA: TGTGCCAGCAGTCAGCTTCTTGATACGCAGTATTTT. Translation: CASSQLLDTQYF.